Following are 11 T cell receptor beta chains from one sample sequenced in a study of OX40 agonist ivuxolimab in advanced cancers. TCRdb's copy holds only in-frame clones and misses some; the assay was immunoSEQ multiplex PCR. The repertoire holds roughly 76,000 clones, roughly 82% seen once, with more than 0.95% in the top ten. Specimen: CD4+ or CD8+ T cells sorted from blood, collected in a trial of the OX40 agonist ivuxolimab. These receptors were collected from an adult with an advanced solid tumor such as melanoma, head and neck, liver or kidney cancer.

This clone occurred once. This sequence joins TRBV6-5 and TRBJ2-7; TRBD1 matches at 7 bases. The CDR3 is 15 residues long. V lost 6 bases, J lost 0 bases, and 8 bases stayed unmatched. Germline CDR1 MNHEY, CDR2 SVGAGI. CDR3 bases: TGTGCCAGCAGCTTGAGAGGACAGGTCTCCTACGAGCAGTACTTC. Encoded protein: CASSLRGQVSYEQYF.

CDR3 DNA sequence: TGTGCCAGCAGCCCAGAACTGAGGGGGAGCACTGAAGCTTTCTTT. Its translation: CASSPELRGSTEAFF. The chain joins TRBV9 to TRBJ1-1; the D gene is possibly TRBD1 (6 bases). There are 15 residues in the CDR3. In germline, CDR1 is SGDLS, CDR2 YYNGEE. V lost 4 bases, J lost 4 bases, and 17 bases lay in between.

The chain employs TRBV5-8 and TRBJ1-5; no clear D gene. This CDR3 has 16 residues. Germline CDR1 SGHTS, CDR2 YDEGEE. The V and J ends lost 4 bases and 4 bases respectively, with 18 bases between them. The CDR3 DNA reads TGTGCCAGCAGCCACATGGGAGTGGATAGAAATCAGCCCCAGCATTTT. It translates to CASSHMGVDRNQPQHF.

This chain joins TRBV7-2 and TRBJ2-5, with 7 bases aligning to TRBD1. Germline V lookup: CDR1 SGHTA, CDR2 FQGNSA. The CDR3 consists of 14 residues. J gave up 2 bases and V 6 bases, and 6 bases lay outside the gene matches. The CDR3 nucleotides are TGTGCCAGCAGTCGACAGGGATCGCAAGAGACCCAGTACTTC. It is translated as CASSRQGSQETQYF.

The gene calls are TRBV29-1 and TRBJ1-1, with a tentative D call TRBD1 (5 bases). Germline V gene data show CDR1 as SQVTM and CDR2 as ANQGSEA. The CDR3 sequence is 12 residues long. Trimming pared 6 bases from V and 4 bases from J, leaving 12 bases between. The CDR3 here is CSVQGSSTEAFF. DNA for the CDR3: TGCAGCGTGCAGGGCTCGAGCACTGAAGCTTTCTTT.

This chain uses TRBV19 with TRBJ1-2; D is ambiguous. The CDR3 runs to 14 residues. Trimming left V 3 bases short and J 6 bases short, with 14 bases between. CDR1 and CDR2 from the germline V gene are LNHDA and SQIVND (reference sequence). The CDR3 is CASSIGTTDHGYTF. DNA of the CDR3: TGTGCCAGTAGTATTGGAACTACAGACCATGGCTACACCTTC.

The rearrangement joins TRBV2 to TRBJ2-1; TRBD1 matches at 7 bases. Germline V gene data show CDR1 as SNHLY and CDR2 as FYNNEI. This CDR3 has 13 residues. After removal of 4 bases from V and 5 bases from J, the junction contained 2 bases not matched to a gene. CDR3 sequence: CASSGTGDNEQFF. CDR3 DNA: TGTGCCAGCAGTGGTACAGGGGACAATGAGCAGTTCTTC.

The rearrangement links TRBV9 to TRBJ2-6, with 8 nucleotides matching TRBD2. The V and J ends lost 0 bases and 4 bases, in that order; junction bases with no gene match: 6. Germline V gene sequence: CDR1 SGDLS, CDR2 YYNGEE. The CDR3 totals 17 residues. CDR3 DNA: TGTGCCAGCAGCGTAGTTTTGGCGGGGGGCGGGGCCAACGTCCTGACTTTC. It codes for CASSVVLAGGGANVLTF.

The rearrangement joins TRBV7-2 to TRBJ1-2; D might be TRBD1 (6 bases). CDR3 size: 15 residues. Deletions cut 1 base from V and 7 bases from J, with 16 bases between. Germline-derived CDR1 and CDR2 are SGHTA and FQGNSA. In DNA, the CDR3 is TGTGCCAGCAGCTTAGAGGTTTGGGGGCAGGGTGGCTACACCTTC. Translated: CASSLEVWGQGGYTF.

This clone showed up just a few times. The genes are TRBV10-1 and TRBJ1-1, with unresolved D. The V end lost 4 bases, the J end lost 8 bases, and 11 bases lay between the germline ends. Per germline, CDR1 WNHNN and CDR2 SYGVQD (reference sequence). The CDR3 contains 12 residues. CDR3 sequence reads: CASSGGGGEAFF. Here the CDR3 DNA reads TGCGCCAGCAGTGGTGGAGGCGGAGAAGCTTTCTTT.

A note on this clone: The sample carries other DNA sequences with the same CDR3. This chain connects TRBV7-2 to TRBJ1-5; a weak D match, TRBD1 (6 bases). The length of the CDR3 is 15 residues. V was pared by 3 bases and J by 4 bases, with 13 bases between. Per germline, CDR1 SGHTA and CDR2 FQGNSA. The CDR3 coding sequence is TGTGCCAGCAGCTTGATCCCCCAGGGGAATCAGCCCCAGCATTTT. This sequence encodes CASSLIPQGNQPQHF.